This T cell receptor (beta chain) originates from a study of CD8+ T cells in alopecia areata. Whole-study context: C3H/HeJ donors aged roughly 6-13 months with spontaneous alopecia supplied skin grafted onto roughly 6-11-week-old female C3H/HeJ mice. Regarding the study as a whole: Affected lesional scalp, above all in alopecia totalis/universalis, was more clonal than normal scalp. Scalp samples also yield sequences from resident alphabeta T cells of normal skin. Compared with mice, patients displayed less clear TCR sharing, possibly for HLA-related reasons.

Remarks on this clone: Its target is unknown. The genes are named according to mouse. The sequenced fragment ends 4 residues before the CDR3 boundary, so the rest is inferred from the germline J gene.

Germline V gene data show CDR1 as SGHSN and CDR2 as HYEKVE. This CDR3 region has 14 residues. Following RNA extraction, reverse transcription yielded cDNA that acted as the sequencing template. Sequencing used immunoSEQ multiplex PCR; TCRdb keeps in-frame clones, though not all of them. Observed in the sample are over 100,000 clones, none of them singletons. The sequencing sample was made of lesional skin. The receptor was derived from a C3H/HeJ mouse with alopecia areata. The mouse strain carries the MHC haplotype H2-k. The chain carries TRBV12-1 and TRBJ2-1, with 10 bases matching TRBD2. CDR3 bases read: TGTGCCAGCTCTCCTGGGGGGGCGCGAGCT. Protein sequence: CASSPGGARA. The CDR3 as a whole reads CASSPGGARAEQFF. Full variable domain (missing parts from reference TRBV12-1 and TRBJ2-1): DSGVVQSPRHIIKEKGGRSVLTCIPISGHSNVVWYQQTLGKELKFLIQHYEKVERDKGFLPSRFSVQQFDDYHSEMNMSALELEDSAMYFCASSPGGARAEQFFGPGTRLTVL.